The 4 T cell receptor beta chains listed next were all sequenced from one sample in a study of blood T cell repertoires in COVID-19. Sequenced by immunoSEQ multiplex PCR; TCRdb stores in-frame clones only, minus some. This table has about 200,000 clones, approximately 82% appearing once. Sequenced input: peripheral blood. The receptors originated from a human donor with acute or convalescent COVID-19. The donor label of this sample is uncertain.

This clone has only a few counts. This CDR3 is also generated by other DNA sequences in the sample. J is TRBJ1-2 and V is TRBV30; D is unresolved. There are 14 residues in the CDR3. Trimming cost V 0 bases and J 2 bases, with 10 bases left between them. Germline V gene data show CDR1 as GTSNPN and CDR2 as SVGIG (reference sequence). The CDR3 here is CAWSVGGSNYGYTF. The CDR3 coding sequence is TGTGCCTGGAGTGTGGGCGGGTCCAACTATGGCTACACCTTC.

Only a few counts were recorded for this clone. This chain joins TRBV19 and TRBJ2-2; maybe TRBD2 (6 bases). The CDR3 runs to 17 residues. V gave up 2 bases and J gave up 4 bases, with 17 bases separating them. Germline V CDR1 and CDR2: LNHDA, SQIVND (reference sequence). The CDR3 spells CASSISARGLGTGELFF. The CDR3 DNA is TGTGCCAGTAGTATAAGTGCAAGGGGACTCGGCACCGGGGAGCTGTTTTTT.

V usage is TRBV6-5 and J usage is TRBJ1-1; 8 nucleotides align to TRBD1. V gave up 6 bases and J gave up 3 bases; unmatched junction bases: 9. The length of the CDR3 is 15 residues. Germline loops: CDR1 MNHEY, CDR2 SVGAGI. CDR3 coding DNA: TGTGCCAGCAGCGACAGGGGCGGAGGTTACACTGAAGCTTTCTTT. Translated: CASSDRGGGYTEAFF.

This clone was recorded a few times. The V gene is TRBV5-6, the J gene TRBJ1-6, with 9 bases identical to TRBD1. Losses at the gene ends were 4 bases for V and 10 bases for J; bases not matched to a gene: 6. The CDR3 is made up of 14 amino acids. CDR1 and CDR2 from the germline V gene are SGHDT and YYEEEE. The chain's CDR3 is CASSLDRGASPLHF. The DNA for the CDR3 is TGTGCCAGCAGCCTGGACAGGGGAGCCTCACCCCTCCACTTT.